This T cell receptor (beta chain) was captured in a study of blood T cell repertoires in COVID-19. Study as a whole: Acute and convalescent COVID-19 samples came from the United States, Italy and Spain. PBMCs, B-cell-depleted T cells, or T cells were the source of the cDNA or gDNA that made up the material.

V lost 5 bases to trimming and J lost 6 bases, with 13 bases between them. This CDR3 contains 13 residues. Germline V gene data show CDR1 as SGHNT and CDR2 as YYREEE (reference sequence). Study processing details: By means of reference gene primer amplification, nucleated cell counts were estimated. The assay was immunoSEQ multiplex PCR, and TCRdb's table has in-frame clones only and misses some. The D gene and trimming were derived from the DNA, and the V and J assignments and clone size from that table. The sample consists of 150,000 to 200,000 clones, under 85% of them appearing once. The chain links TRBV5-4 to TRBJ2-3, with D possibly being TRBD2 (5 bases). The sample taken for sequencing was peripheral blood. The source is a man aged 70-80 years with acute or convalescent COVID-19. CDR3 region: CASRNSVGDTQYF. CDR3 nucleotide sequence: TGTGCCAGCAGAAATAGCGTAGGGGATACGCAGTATTTT.